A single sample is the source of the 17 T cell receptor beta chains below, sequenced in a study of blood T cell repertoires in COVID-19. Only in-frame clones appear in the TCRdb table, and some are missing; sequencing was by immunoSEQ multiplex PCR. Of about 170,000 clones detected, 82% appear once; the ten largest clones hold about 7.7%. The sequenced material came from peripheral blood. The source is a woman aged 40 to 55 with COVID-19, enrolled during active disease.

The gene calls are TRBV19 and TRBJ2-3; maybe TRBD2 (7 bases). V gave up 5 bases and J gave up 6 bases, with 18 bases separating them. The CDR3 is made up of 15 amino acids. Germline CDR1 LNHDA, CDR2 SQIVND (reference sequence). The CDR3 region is CASSQGGQRGDTQYF. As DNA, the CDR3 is TGTGCCAGTAGTCAAGGGGGTCAGCGGGGTGATACGCAGTATTTT.

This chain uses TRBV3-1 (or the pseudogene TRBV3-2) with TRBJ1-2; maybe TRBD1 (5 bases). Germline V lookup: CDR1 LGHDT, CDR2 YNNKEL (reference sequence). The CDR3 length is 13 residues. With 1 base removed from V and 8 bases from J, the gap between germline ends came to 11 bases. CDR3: CASSQAGKEGYTF. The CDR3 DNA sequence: TGTGCCAGCAGCCAAGCAGGGAAGGAAGGCTACACCTTC.

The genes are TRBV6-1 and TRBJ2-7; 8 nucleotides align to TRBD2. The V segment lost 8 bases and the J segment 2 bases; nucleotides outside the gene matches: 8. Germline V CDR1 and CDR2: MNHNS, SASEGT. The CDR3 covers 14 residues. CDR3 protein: CASLNGGGAYEQYF. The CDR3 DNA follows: TGTGCCAGCCTAAACGGGGGGGGTGCCTACGAGCAGTACTTC.

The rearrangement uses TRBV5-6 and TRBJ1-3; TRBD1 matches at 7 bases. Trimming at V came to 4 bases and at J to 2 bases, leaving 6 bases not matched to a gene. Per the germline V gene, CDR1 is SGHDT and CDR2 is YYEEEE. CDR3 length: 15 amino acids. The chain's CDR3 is CASSPGTVAGNTIYF. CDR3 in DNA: TGTGCCAGCAGCCCGGGGACAGTGGCTGGAAACACCATATATTTT.

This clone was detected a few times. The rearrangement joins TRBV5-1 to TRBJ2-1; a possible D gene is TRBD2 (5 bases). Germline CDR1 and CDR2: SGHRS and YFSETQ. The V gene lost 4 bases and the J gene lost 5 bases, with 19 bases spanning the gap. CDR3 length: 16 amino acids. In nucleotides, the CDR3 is TGCGCCAGCAGCGTCGGACTCTGGGCGGCTGACAATGAGCAGTTCTTC. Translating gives CASSVGLWAADNEQFF.

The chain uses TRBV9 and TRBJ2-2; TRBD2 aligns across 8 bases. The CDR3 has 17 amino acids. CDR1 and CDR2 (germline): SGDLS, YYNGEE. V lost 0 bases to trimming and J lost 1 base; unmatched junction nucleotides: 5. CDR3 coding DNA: TGTGCCAGCAGCGTAGCGGGGGGGGCACTGAACACCGGGGAGCTGTTTTTT. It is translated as CASSVAGGALNTGELFF.

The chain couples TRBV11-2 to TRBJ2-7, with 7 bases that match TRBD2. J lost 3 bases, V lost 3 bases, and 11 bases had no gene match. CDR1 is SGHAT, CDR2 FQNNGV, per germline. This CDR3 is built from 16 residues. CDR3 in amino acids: CASSFQSGGSHYEQYF. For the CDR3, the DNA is TGTGCCAGCAGCTTCCAAAGCGGCGGGAGCCACTACGAGCAGTACTTC.

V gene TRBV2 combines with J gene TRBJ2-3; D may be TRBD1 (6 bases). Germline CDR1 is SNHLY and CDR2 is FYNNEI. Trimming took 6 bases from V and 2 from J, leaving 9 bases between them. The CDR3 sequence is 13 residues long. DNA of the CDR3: TGTGCCAGCAGCCGGACAGACACAGATACGCAGTATTTT. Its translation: CASSRTDTDTQYF.

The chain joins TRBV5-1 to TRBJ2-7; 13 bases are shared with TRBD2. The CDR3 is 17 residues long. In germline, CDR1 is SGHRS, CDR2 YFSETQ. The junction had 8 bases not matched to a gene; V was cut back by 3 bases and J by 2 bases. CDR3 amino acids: CASSSPGTSGKTYEQYF. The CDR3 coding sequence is TGCGCCAGCAGCTCCCCCGGGACTAGCGGGAAGACCTACGAGCAGTACTTC.

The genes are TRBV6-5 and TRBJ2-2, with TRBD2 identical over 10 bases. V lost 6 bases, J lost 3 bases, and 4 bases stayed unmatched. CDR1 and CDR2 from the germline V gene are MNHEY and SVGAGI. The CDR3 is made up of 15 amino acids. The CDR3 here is CASRSGRVDTGELFF. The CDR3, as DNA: TGTGCCAGCAGGAGCGGGAGGGTTGACACCGGGGAGCTGTTTTTT.

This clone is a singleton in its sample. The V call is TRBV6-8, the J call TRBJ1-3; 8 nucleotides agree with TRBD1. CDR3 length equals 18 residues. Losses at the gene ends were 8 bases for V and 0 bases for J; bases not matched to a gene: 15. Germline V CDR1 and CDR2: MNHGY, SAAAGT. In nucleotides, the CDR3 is TGTGCCAGCGCCTGGACAGGGAGTACCTCGATCTCTGGAAACACCATATATTTT. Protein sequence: CASAWTGSTSISGNTIYF.

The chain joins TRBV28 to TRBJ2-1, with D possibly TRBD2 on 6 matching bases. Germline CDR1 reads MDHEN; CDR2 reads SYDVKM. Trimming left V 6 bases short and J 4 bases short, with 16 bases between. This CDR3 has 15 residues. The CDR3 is CASRPEERVYNEQFF. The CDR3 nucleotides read TGTGCCAGCAGGCCTGAGGAGCGGGTATACAATGAGCAGTTCTTC.

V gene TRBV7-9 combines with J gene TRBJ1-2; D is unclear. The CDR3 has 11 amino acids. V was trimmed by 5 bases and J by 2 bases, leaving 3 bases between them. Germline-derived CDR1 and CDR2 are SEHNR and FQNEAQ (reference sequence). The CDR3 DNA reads TGTGCCAGCAGCCTAAACTATGGCTACACCTTC. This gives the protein CASSLNYGYTF. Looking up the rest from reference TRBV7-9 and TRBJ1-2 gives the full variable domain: DTGVSQNPRHKITKRGQNVTFRCDPISEHNRLYWYRQTLGQGPEFLTYFQNEAQLEKSRLLSDRFSAERPKGSFSTLEIQRTEQGDSAMYLCASSLNYGYTFGSGTRLTVV.

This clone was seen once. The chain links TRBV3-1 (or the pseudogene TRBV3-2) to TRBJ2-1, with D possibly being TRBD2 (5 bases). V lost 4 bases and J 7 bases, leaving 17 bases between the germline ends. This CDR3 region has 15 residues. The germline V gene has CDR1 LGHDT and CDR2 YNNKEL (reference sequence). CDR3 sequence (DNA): TGTGCCAGCAGCCTAACCCTTAATAGCGCAAATGAGCAGTTCTTC. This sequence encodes CASSLTLNSANEQFF.

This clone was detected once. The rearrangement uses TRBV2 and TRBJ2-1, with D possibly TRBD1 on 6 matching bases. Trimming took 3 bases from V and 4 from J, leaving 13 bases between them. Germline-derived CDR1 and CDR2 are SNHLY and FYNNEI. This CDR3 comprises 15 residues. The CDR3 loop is CASSESGVGYNEQFF. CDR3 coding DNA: TGTGCCAGCAGTGAGTCAGGGGTAGGTTACAATGAGCAGTTCTTC.

The CDR3 DNA reads TGTGCCAGCTCCCATACAAACGCTCACAATGAGCAGTTCTTC. Its protein product is CASSHTNAHNEQFF. The chain couples TRBV18 to TRBJ2-1; the D is unclear. Trimming took 6 bases from V and 5 from J, leaving 14 bases between them. Per the germline V gene, CDR1 is KGHSH and CDR2 is LQKENI. CDR3 length equals 14 residues.

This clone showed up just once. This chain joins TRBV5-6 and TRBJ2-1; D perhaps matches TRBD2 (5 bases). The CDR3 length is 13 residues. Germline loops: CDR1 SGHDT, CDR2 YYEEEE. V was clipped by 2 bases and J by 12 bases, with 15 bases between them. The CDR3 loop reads CASSFTRTLGQFF. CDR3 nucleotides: TGTGCCAGCAGCTTTACTAGAACGCTGGGGCAGTTCTTC.